This TCR beta chain emerged from a study of blood T cells in healthy people across ages. Primed by a sample-barcoded 5' primer and a J-beta primer mix, a second PCR proceeded for 7 to 11 cycles. Template switching added a 12-random-nucleotide identifier to every cDNA molecule. TCRdb reprocessed the 5' RACE reads via MiXCR and lists one record per CDR3 protein. Altogether about 1,000,000 distinct CDR3 sequences are present, more than 35% being singletons, with the ten largest covering approximately 17%. Findings of the study overall: Significant beta diversity loss was already apparent by age roughly 40, declining roughly linearly. Since the PBMCs were unsorted, naive and antigen-experienced cells could not be conclusively compared.

PBMCs numbering at least 6.5 million were isolated per sample. As to this clonotype: What it recognizes is unknown.

The CDR3 is 15 amino acids. Trimming took off 7 bases at V and 0 bases at J, with 14 bases between the two ends. Sequenced input: blood. The rearrangement links TRBV12-3 or TRBV12-4 to TRBJ2-3; D may match TRBD1 or TRBD2 (6 bases each). This sequence was found in a woman aged 55-75 years in good health. The CDR3 is CASTPEGGSTDTQYF. The CDR3 DNA is TGTGCCAGCACTCCTGAGGGGGGCAGCACAGATACGCAGTATTTT.